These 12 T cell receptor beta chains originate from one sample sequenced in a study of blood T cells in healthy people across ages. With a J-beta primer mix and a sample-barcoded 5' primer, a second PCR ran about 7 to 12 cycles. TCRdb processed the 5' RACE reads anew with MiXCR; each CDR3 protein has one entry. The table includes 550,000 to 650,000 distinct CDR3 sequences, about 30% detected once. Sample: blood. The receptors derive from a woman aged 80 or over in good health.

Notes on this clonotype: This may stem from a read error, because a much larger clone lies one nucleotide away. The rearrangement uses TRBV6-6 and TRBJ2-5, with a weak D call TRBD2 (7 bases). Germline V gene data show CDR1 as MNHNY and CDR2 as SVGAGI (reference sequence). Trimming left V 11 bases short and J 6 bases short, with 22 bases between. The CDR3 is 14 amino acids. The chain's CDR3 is CAAAGAAGKKTQYF. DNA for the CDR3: TGTGCCGCCGCGGGGGCGGCTGGAAAAAAGACCCAGTACTTC.

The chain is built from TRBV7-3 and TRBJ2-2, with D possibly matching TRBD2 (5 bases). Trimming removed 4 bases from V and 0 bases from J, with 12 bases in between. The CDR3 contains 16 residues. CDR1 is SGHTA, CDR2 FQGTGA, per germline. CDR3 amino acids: CASSSRTVSNTGELFF. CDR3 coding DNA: TGTGCCAGCAGCTCAAGGACTGTATCGAACACCGGGGAGCTGTTTTTT.

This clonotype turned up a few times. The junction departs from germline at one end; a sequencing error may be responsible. The CDR3 protein is CGARRVEGGNSPLHF. CDR3 coding DNA: TGCGGTGCTAGAAGGGTAGAAGGGGGAAATTCACCCCTCCACTTT. J is TRBJ1-6 and V is TRBV20-1; possible D gene TRBD1, 6 bases. The germline V gene has CDR1 DFQATT and CDR2 SNEGSKA (reference sequence). This CDR3 spans 15 amino acids.

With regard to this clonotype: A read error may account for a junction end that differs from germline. For the CDR3, the DNA is TGTGCCAGCAGGCTAGCGGGGGGGAGCGCAGATGCGCAGTATTTT. Translating gives CASRLAGGSADAQYF. The rearrangement uses TRBV12-3 or TRBV12-4 and TRBJ2-3; TRBD2 matches 12 bases. This CDR3 spans 15 amino acids.

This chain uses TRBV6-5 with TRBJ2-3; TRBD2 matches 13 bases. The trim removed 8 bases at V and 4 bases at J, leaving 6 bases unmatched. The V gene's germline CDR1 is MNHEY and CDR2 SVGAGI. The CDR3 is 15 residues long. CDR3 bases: TGTGCCAGCGGAGAACTAGCGGGGGGGTCAGATACGCAGTATTTT. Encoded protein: CASGELAGGSDTQYF.

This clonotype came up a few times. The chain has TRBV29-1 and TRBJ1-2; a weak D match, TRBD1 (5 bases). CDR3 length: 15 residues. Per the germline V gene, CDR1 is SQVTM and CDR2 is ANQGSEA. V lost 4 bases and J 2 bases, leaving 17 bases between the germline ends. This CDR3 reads CSVGAADSLNYGYTF. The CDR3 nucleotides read TGCAGCGTTGGAGCCGCCGACAGCTTAAACTATGGCTACACCTTC.

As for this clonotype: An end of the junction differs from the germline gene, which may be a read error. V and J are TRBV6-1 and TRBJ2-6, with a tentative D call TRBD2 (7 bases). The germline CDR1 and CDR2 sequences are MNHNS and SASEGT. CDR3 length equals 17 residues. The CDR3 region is CASREDGGARGANVRTF. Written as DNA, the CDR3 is TGTGCCAGCAGGGAGGATGGGGGGGCGCGCGGGGCCAACGTCCGGACTTTC.

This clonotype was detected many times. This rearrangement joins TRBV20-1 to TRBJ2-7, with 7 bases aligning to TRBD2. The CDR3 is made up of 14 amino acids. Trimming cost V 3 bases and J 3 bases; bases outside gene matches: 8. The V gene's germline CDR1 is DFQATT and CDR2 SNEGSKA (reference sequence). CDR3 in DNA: TGCAGTGCTAGGGGCGGGGGAATCCGCTACGAGCAGTACTTC. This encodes CSARGGGIRYEQYF.

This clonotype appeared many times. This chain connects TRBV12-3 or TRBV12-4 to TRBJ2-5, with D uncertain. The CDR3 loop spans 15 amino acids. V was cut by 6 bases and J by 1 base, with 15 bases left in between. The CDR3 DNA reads TGTGCCAGCAGCCCGTCTACAGTTTTCCAAGAGACCCAGTACTTC. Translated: CASSPSTVFQETQYF.

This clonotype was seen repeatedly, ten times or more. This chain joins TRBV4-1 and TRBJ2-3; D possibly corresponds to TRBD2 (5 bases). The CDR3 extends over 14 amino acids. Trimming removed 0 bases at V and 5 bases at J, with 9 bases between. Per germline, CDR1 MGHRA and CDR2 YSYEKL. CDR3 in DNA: TGCGCCAGCAGCCAAGATCAGAGGGTAGATACGCAGTATTTT. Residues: CASSQDQRVDTQYF.

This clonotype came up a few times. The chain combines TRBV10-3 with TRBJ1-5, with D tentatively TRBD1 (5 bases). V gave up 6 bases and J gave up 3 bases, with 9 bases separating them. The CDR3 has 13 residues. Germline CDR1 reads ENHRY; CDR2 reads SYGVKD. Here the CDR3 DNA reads TGTGCCATCAGGGAAGGGGACAATCAGCCCCAGCATTTT. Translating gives CAIREGDNQPQHF.

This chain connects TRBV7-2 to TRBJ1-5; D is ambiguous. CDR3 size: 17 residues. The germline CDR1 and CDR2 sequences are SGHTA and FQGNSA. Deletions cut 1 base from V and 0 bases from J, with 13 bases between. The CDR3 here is CASSLVAGMISNQPQHF. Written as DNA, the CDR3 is TGTGCCAGCAGCTTAGTTGCCGGTATGATTAGCAATCAGCCCCAGCATTTT.